What follows are 10 T cell receptor beta chains derived from one specimen sequenced in a study of human T cells and chemical hapten exposure (dated by TCRdb to the early 2020s). Library preparation employed RACE. These reads were obtained on a NextSeq 500. TCRdb's own reprocessing of the public reads used fastp at Q25 and MiXCR and kept productive beta chains. Rows matching on CDR3 protein sequence are summarized as one entry with the most common DNA and genes. This sample gives 150,000 to 200,000 distinct CDR3 sequences in total; roughly 15% of them show up just once. Less than 2% of the sample goes to the ten largest clones. What this sample's time point label stands for: patch test 1, 2 weeks after DPC sensitization. Reading the label with the study, this specimen's treatment or condition is: therapeutic diphenylcyclopropenone sensitization with weekly scalp DPC. Sequenced material: whole blood, taken in connection with sensitization to the hapten diphenylcyclopropenone (DPC). The receptor set was obtained from a woman in her thirties with alopecia areata. Some clones in this sample may be carry-over from other donors' samples.

This clonotype was counted many times. The V call is TRBV7-6, the J call TRBJ2-2; unclear D gene. Trimming took off 1 base at V and 0 bases at J, with 12 bases between the two ends. This CDR3 region has 17 residues. Per germline, CDR1 SGHVS and CDR2 FNYEAQ. For the CDR3, the DNA is TGTGCCAGCAGCTTAGGAGGTACGCGGTCGAACACCGGGGAGCTGTTTTTT. It translates to CASSLGGTRSNTGELFF. The full variable domain, with the rest looked up from reference TRBV7-6 and TRBJ2-2, is GAGVSQSPRYKVTKRGQDVALRCDPISGHVSLYWYRQALGQGPEFLTYFNYEAQQDKSGLPNDRFSAERPEGSISTLTIQRTEQRDSAMYRCASSLGGTRSNTGELFFGEGSRLTVL.

This clonotype has only a few counts. This chain joins TRBV7-9 and TRBJ2-1, with D possibly TRBD2 on 5 matching bases. This CDR3 is built from 13 residues. Per the germline V gene, CDR1 is SEHNR and CDR2 is FQNEAQ (reference sequence). V lost 0 bases and J lost 6, with 6 bases in between. The chain's CDR3 is CASSLAGSNEQFF. CDR3 DNA sequence: TGTGCCAGCAGCTTAGCAGGGAGCAATGAGCAGTTCTTC.

This rearrangement joins TRBV9 to TRBJ2-3; maybe TRBD1 (6 bases). The CDR3 loop spans 14 amino acids. Per the germline V gene, CDR1 is SGDLS and CDR2 is YYNGEE. V was pared by 5 bases and J by 0 bases, with 10 bases between. The CDR3 sequence is CASSSQGSTDTQYF. The CDR3 region has the DNA TGTGCCAGCAGTAGTCAGGGGAGCACAGATACGCAGTATTTT.

This clonotype appeared many times. This sequence joins TRBV4-1 and TRBJ2-3; D may be TRBD1 or TRBD2 (5 bases each). The CDR3 runs 16 residues. Trimming pared 3 bases from V and 0 bases from J, leaving 13 bases between. Germline values: CDR1 MGHRA, CDR2 YSYEKL. Written as DNA, the CDR3 is TGCGCCAGCAGCCACAGGGTCGCGGGTAGCACAGATACGCAGTATTTT. Translating gives CASSHRVAGSTDTQYF.

The J gene is TRBJ2-7, the V gene TRBV25-1, with a possible D match to TRBD2 (5 bases). Germline assignment: CDR1 MGHDK and CDR2 SYGVNS. Deletions cut 8 bases from V and 5 bases from J, with 19 bases between. This CDR3 spans 14 amino acids. The CDR3 sequence: CASGGRGTRDEQYF. CDR3 DNA: TGTGCCAGCGGAGGACGAGGCACCCGGGACGAGCAGTACTTC.

The table lists this clonotype with a few counts. The rearrangement uses TRBV10-2 and TRBJ1-6, with unresolved D. Per germline, CDR1 WSHSY and CDR2 SAAADI. The V gene lost 0 bases and the J gene lost 8 bases, with 5 bases spanning the gap. The CDR3 loop spans 13 amino acids. CDR3: CASSESSDSPLHF. In nucleotides, the CDR3 is TGCGCCAGCAGTGAGTCGTCGGATTCACCCCTCCACTTT.

The chain's CDR3 is CASSPIQGATGELFF. The DNA of the CDR3 is TGTGCCAGCTCACCAATACAGGGAGCCACCGGGGAGCTGTTTTTT. The chain carries TRBV18 and TRBJ2-2, with D possibly TRBD1 on 6 matching bases. This CDR3 comprises 15 residues. Trimming took off 2 bases at V and 4 bases at J, with 11 bases between the two ends. In germline, CDR1 is KGHSH, CDR2 LQKENI. The full variable domain, rest sourced from reference TRBV18 and TRBJ2-2, is NAGVMQNPRHLVRRRGQEARLRCSPMKGHSHVYWYRQLPEEGLKFMVYLQKENIIDESGMPKERFSAEFPKEGPSILRIQQVVRGDSAAYFCASSPIQGATGELFFGEGSRLTVL.

This chain links TRBV4-3 with TRBJ2-2, with D uncertain. This CDR3 comprises 14 residues. Germline-derived CDR1 and CDR2 are LGHNA and YSLEER. V gave up 0 bases and J gave up 4 bases, with 6 bases separating them. In nucleotides, the CDR3 is TGCGCCAGCAGCCAAGATGAAAGCACCGGGGAGCTGTTTTTT. Protein: CASSQDESTGELFF.

This clonotype was counted a few times. This chain links TRBV4-3 with TRBJ2-3; 8 nucleotides match TRBD1. Losses at the gene ends were 0 bases for V and 2 bases for J; bases not matched to a gene: 7. In germline, CDR1 is LGHNA, CDR2 YSLEER. CDR3 length: 17 residues. The CDR3 bases are TGCGCCAGCAGCCAAGACGCGGGACAGGCGTTCACAGATACGCAGTATTTT. This codes for CASSQDAGQAFTDTQYF.

The CDR3 region is CATSDPVNTEAFF. The DNA for the CDR3 is TGTGCCACCTCGGACCCGGTTAACACTGAAGCTTTCTTT. The chain couples TRBV19 to TRBJ1-1; D ambiguous. Germline V gives CDR1 LNHDA, CDR2 SQIVND (reference sequence). Deletions cut 10 bases from V and 2 bases from J, with 14 bases between. The CDR3 has 13 amino acids.